This entry lists 14 T cell receptor beta chains sequenced from one sample in a study of control samples from healthy donors and cancer patients. Data came from immunoSEQ multiplex PCR; TCRdb stores just in-frame clones and leaves some out. The sample contains about 31,000 clones, approximately 93% of which appear only once. Sequencing was carried out using blood. Every receptor here comes from a man in his sixties in good health.

The chain employs TRBV28 and TRBJ1-1; possible D gene TRBD1, 6 bases. The V and J ends lost 5 bases and 4 bases respectively, with 14 bases between them. From germline, CDR1 is MDHEN and CDR2 SYDVKM. The CDR3 covers 14 residues. The CDR3 region is CASSMDRTATEAFF. The CDR3, as DNA: TGTGCCAGCAGTATGGATAGGACAGCCACTGAAGCTTTCTTT.

The genes are TRBV27 and TRBJ2-1; D could derive from TRBD1 or TRBD2 (5 bases each). The CDR3 loop spans 15 amino acids. Looked up from germline, CDR1 is MNHEY and CDR2 is SMNVEV (reference sequence). V lost 4 bases and J 2 bases, leaving 12 bases between the germline ends. The CDR3 loop is CASSSPGRAYNEQFF. DNA for the CDR3: TGTGCCAGCAGTTCACCAGGGCGGGCCTACAATGAGCAGTTCTTC.

V usage is TRBV19 and J usage is TRBJ1-6, with 9 nucleotides matching TRBD1. Germline loops: CDR1 LNHDA, CDR2 SQIVND (reference sequence). The trim removed 6 bases at V and 9 bases at J, leaving 9 bases unmatched. This CDR3 has 15 residues. The CDR3 nucleotides read TGTGCCAGTAGCACAGGGGGCTGGATATCTTCACCCCTCCACTTT. The encoded protein is CASSTGGWISSPLHF.

This clone was observed a single time. The rearrangement links TRBV6-5 to TRBJ1-2; D is undetermined. Germline V gene lookup returns CDR1 MNHEY and CDR2 SVGAGI. Trimming stripped 2 bases from V and 7 bases from J, with 17 bases between. The length of the CDR3 is 15 residues. In DNA, the CDR3 is TGTGCCAGCAGTTACACTAGACACCCCAATGGTGGCTACACCTTC. This gives the protein CASSYTRHPNGGYTF.

The CDR3 sequence: CASSEEQIAKNIQYF. The CDR3 region has the DNA TGTGCCAGCTCGGAAGAGCAGATAGCCAAAAACATTCAGTACTTC. The chain recombines TRBV18 with TRBJ2-4; D is uncertain. Germline CDR1 is KGHSH and CDR2 is LQKENI. Trimming pared 6 bases from V and 0 bases from J, leaving 12 bases between. CDR3 length: 15 residues.

V is TRBV5-4 and J is TRBJ1-2; 7 positions match TRBD1. The V and J ends lost 4 bases and 5 bases, in that order; junction bases with no gene match: 5. Germline assignment: CDR1 SGHNT and CDR2 YYREEE (reference sequence). The CDR3 loop spans 13 amino acids. The CDR3 loop is CASSPWTGYGYTF. CDR3 in DNA: TGTGCCAGCAGCCCGTGGACAGGTTATGGCTACACCTTC. Full variable domain (remainder filled in from reference TRBV5-4 and TRBJ1-2): ETGVTQSPTHLIKTRGQQVTLRCSSQSGHNTVSWYQQALGQGPQFIFQYYREEENGRGNFPPRFSGLQFPNYSSELNVNALELDDSALYLCASSPWTGYGYTFGSGTRLTVV.

The chain uses TRBV25-1 and TRBJ1-1, with no clear D. CDR3 size: 14 residues. V was shortened by 4 bases and J by 0 bases, with 9 bases between the two germline ends. CDR1 MGHDK and CDR2 SYGVNS come from the germline V gene. CDR3 bases: TGTGCCAGCAGTGGGACTCCCCTGAACACTGAAGCTTTCTTT. Residues: CASSGTPLNTEAFF.

The chain links TRBV19 to TRBJ1-1; no reliable D call. CDR3 length equals 13 residues. Germline CDR1 LNHDA, CDR2 SQIVND (reference sequence). With 7 bases removed from V and 1 base from J, the gap between germline ends came to 10 bases. The CDR3 DNA sequence: TGTGCCAGTACCCGCCAGGAGAACACTGAAGCTTTCTTT. Translation: CASTRQENTEAFF.

The rearrangement links TRBV27 to TRBJ2-3; D uncertain. V was trimmed by 7 bases and J by 4 bases, leaving 18 bases between them. Germline V lookup: CDR1 MNHEY, CDR2 SMNVEV (reference sequence). The CDR3 extends over 15 amino acids. The CDR3 DNA reads as TGTGCCAGCACCCCGTGGGGTCGGGCTTCAGATACGCAGTATTTT. Protein sequence: CASTPWGRASDTQYF.

This chain links TRBV10-3 with TRBJ2-5, with a weak D call TRBD1 (6 bases). CDR1 is ENHRY and CDR2 is SYGVKD in the germline V gene. Trimming stripped 8 bases from V and 8 bases from J, with 15 bases between. The CDR3 loop spans 12 amino acids. This CDR3 is CAIGPGAYTQYF. DNA of the CDR3: TGTGCCATCGGACCAGGGGCCTATACCCAGTACTTC.

This rearrangement joins TRBV27 to TRBJ2-3; the match to TRBD2 covers 11 bases. Germline loops: CDR1 MNHEY, CDR2 SMNVEV (reference sequence). The CDR3 is 16 residues long. With 3 bases clipped from V and 11 bases from J, the junction kept 13 bases outside the gene matches. CDR3 coding DNA: TGTGCCAGCAGTTTCCTGACTAGCGGGGCCAACTTGGGGCAGTATTTT. Protein: CASSFLTSGANLGQYF.

The rearrangement joins TRBV19 to TRBJ2-5; possible D gene TRBD1, 6 bases. Per germline, CDR1 LNHDA and CDR2 SQIVND (reference sequence). The CDR3 consists of 15 residues. The V and J ends lost 4 bases and 5 bases respectively, with 17 bases between them. Written as DNA, the CDR3 is TGTGCCAGTAGTACCCAAAGACAGGCCGGGGAGACCCAGTACTTC. Translation: CASSTQRQAGETQYF.

The chain uses TRBV30 and TRBJ1-1; TRBD1 is a possible D gene (5 bases). CDR3 size: 13 residues. Trimming pared 6 bases from V and 3 bases from J, leaving 14 bases between. CDR1 GTSNPN and CDR2 SVGIG come from the germline V gene (reference sequence). The CDR3 region is CACLPGLHTEAFF. CDR3 coding DNA: TGTGCCTGTCTTCCGGGGCTTCACACTGAAGCTTTCTTT.

The J gene is TRBJ1-1, the V gene TRBV6-1; TRBD1 matches 7 bases. V dropped 10 bases and J dropped 2; count of bases not matched to a gene: 7. CDR3 length equals 13 residues. CDR1 MNHNS and CDR2 SASEGT come from the germline V gene. In DNA form, the CDR3 reads TGTGCCACCGAAGGGGGCTTAAACACTGAAGCTTTCTTT. Translation gives CATEGGLNTEAFF.